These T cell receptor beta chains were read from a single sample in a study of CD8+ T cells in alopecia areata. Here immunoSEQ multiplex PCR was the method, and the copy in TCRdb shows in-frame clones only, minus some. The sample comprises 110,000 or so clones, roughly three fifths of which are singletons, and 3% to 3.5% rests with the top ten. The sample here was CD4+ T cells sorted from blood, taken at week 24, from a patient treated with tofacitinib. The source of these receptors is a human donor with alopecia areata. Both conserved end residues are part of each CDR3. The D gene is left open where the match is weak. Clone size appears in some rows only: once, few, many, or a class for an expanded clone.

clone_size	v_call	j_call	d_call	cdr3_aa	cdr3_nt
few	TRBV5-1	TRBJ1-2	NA	CASSFNGENGYTF	TGCGCCAGCAGCTTCAATGGGGAGAATGGCTACACCTTC
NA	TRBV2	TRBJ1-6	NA	CASSEEAHSPLHF	TGTGCCAGCAGTGAGGAGGCGCATTCACCCCTCCACTTT
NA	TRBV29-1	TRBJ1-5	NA	CSVGEGLSNQPQHF	TGCAGCGTTGGGGAGGGCTTATCCAATCAGCCCCAGCATTTT
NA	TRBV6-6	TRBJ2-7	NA	CASSLGGNEQYF	TGTGCCAGCAGTCTAGGGGGGAACGAGCAGTACTTC
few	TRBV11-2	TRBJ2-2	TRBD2	CASSFRTGTRSTGELFF	TGTGCCAGCAGCTTCCGAACCGGGACTAGGTCCACCGGGGAGCTGTTTTTT
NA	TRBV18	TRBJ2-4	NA	CASSPPSGAKNIQYF	TGTGCCAGCTCACCACCGTCAGGGGCCAAAAACATTCAGTACTTC
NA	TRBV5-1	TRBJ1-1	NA	CASSLPGAGTEAFF	TGCGCCAGCAGCTTGCCGGGGGCCGGGACTGAAGCTTTCTTT
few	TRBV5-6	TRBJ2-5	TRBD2	CASSRLAGGVQETQYF	TGTGCCAGCAGCCGGCTAGCGGGGGGCGTCCAAGAGACCCAGTACTTC
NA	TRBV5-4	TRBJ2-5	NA	CASSWDLNQETQYF	TGTGCCAGCAGCTGGGACCTGAACCAAGAGACCCAGTACTTC
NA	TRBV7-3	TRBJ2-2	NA	CASSPPGGGGGELFF	TGTGCCAGCAGCCCCCCGGGGGGCGGGGGCGGGGAGCTGTTTTTT
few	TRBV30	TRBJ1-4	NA	CAWSVGGARAEKLFF	TGTGCCTGGAGTGTAGGGGGAGCTAGGGCTGAAAAACTGTTTTTT
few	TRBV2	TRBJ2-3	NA	CASTGPPPQYF	TGTGCCAGCACGGGGCCACCGCCGCAGTATTTT
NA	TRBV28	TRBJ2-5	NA	CASSVGHTETQYF	TGTGCCAGCAGTGTCGGCCATACAGAGACCCAGTACTTC
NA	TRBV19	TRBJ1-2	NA	CASSLPREGYTF	TGTGCCAGTAGTCTACCCCGGGAAGGCTACACCTTC
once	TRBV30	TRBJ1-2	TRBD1	CAWSVQGVFGYTF	TGTGCCTGGAGTGTACAGGGGGTTTTTGGCTACACCTTC
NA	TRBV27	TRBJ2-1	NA	CASSLGRGADEQFF	TGTGCCAGCAGTTTAGGCCGGGGGGCTGATGAGCAGTTCTTC
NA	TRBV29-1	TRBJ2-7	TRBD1	CSVARDRGTYEQYF	TGCAGCGTTGCCCGGGACAGGGGGACCTACGAGCAGTACTTC
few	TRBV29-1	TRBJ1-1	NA	CSVERSGGTTAGAFF	TGCAGCGTTGAAAGGAGTGGGGGGACAACCGCGGGAGCTTTCTTT
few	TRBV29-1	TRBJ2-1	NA	CSGRMGGLIYNEQFF	TGCAGCGGGAGAATGGGGGGACTTATCTACAATGAGCAGTTCTTC
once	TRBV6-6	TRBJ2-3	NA	CASSYFSTDTQYF	TGTGCCAGCAGTTACTTCAGCACAGATACGCAGTATTTT
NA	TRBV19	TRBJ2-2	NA	CASSENTGELFF	TGTGCCAGTAGTGAAAACACCGGGGAGCTGTTTTTT
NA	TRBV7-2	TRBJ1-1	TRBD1	CASSSRTGMNTEAFF	TGTGCCAGCAGCTCCCGGACAGGAATGAACACTGAAGCTTTCTTT
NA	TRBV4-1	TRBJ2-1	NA	CASSRADAVVNEQFF	TGCGCCAGCAGCCGGGCGGACGCCGTAGTGAATGAGCAGTTCTTC
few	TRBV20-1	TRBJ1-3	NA	CSVNPQGTIYF	TGCAGTGTTAACCCTCAAGGCACCATATATTTT
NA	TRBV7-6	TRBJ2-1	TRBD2	CASSLYLAGGYNEQFF	TGTGCCAGCAGCTTATACCTAGCGGGGGGCTACAATGAGCAGTTCTTC
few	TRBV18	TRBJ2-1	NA	CASSPEGLGYEQFF	TGTGCCAGCTCACCAGAGGGGCTCGGGTATGAGCAGTTCTTC
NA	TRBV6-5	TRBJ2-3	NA	CASSPKTALTQYF	TGTGCCAGCAGTCCCAAGACAGCGCTTACGCAGTATTTT
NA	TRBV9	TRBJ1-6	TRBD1	CASSPGQGRDSPLHF	TGTGCCAGCAGCCCCGGACAGGGGAGGGATTCACCCCTCCACTTT
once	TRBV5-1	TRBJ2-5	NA	CASSLDSTQETQYF	TGCGCCAGCAGCCTCGACAGTACACAAGAGACCCAGTACTTC
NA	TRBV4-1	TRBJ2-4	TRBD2	CASSQDGNQAGVHIQYF	TGCGCCAGCAGCCAAGATGGGAACCAAGCGGGGGTACACATTCAGTACTTC
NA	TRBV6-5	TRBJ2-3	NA	CASSYSPLAGADTQYF	TGTGCCAGCAGTTACTCACCGTTAGCTGGGGCAGATACGCAGTATTTT
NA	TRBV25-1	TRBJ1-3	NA	CASSELRSSGNTIYF	TGTGCCAGCAGTGAATTAAGGTCCTCTGGAAACACCATATATTTT
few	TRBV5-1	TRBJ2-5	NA	CASSLVPRVSTQYF	TGCGCCAGCAGCTTGGTCCCCCGGGTATCGACCCAGTACTTC
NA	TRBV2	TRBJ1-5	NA	CASSVEGGNQPQHF	TGTGCCAGCAGTGTCGAGGGGGGCAATCAGCCCCAGCATTTT
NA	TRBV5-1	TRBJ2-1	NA	CASSLGQYNEQFF	TGCGCCAGCAGCTTGGGACAATACAATGAGCAGTTCTTC
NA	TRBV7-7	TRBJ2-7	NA	CASSRQVNSYEQYF	TGTGCTAGCAGCCGACAGGTTAACTCCTACGAGCAGTACTTC
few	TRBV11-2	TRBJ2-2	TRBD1	CASSLVGGTNTGELFF	TGTGCCAGCAGCTTAGTAGGGGGCACGAACACCGGGGAGCTGTTTTTT
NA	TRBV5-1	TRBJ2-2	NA	CASSLNDANTGELFF	TGCGCCAGCAGCTTGAATGACGCGAACACCGGGGAGCTGTTTTTT
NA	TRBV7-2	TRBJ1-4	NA	CASSTGTYEKLFF	TGTGCCAGCAGCACCGGGACATATGAAAAACTGTTTTTT
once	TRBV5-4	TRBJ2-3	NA	CASSLAWRGPEGRTQYF	TGTGCCAGCAGCTTGGCTTGGAGGGGGCCTGAGGGACGTACGCAGTATTTT
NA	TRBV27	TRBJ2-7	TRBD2	CASSSPGLAGKNEQYF	TGTGCCAGCAGTTCACCGGGACTAGCGGGGAAGAACGAGCAGTACTTC
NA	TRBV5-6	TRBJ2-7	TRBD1	CASSFGDRPYEQYF	TGTGCCAGCAGCTTCGGGGACAGACCCTACGAGCAGTACTTC
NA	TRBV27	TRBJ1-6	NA	CASSLRHNSPLHF	TGTGCCAGCAGTTTACGGCACAATTCACCCCTCCACTTT
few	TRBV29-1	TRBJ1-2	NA	CSVSIRTVTNYGYTF	TGCAGCGTTTCGATTAGGACGGTGACTAACTATGGCTACACCTTC
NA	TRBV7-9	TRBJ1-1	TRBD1	CASTSRDRDTEAFF	TGTGCCAGCACCTCCCGGGACAGGGACACTGAAGCTTTCTTT
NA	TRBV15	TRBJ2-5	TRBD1	CATSSRGIGETQYF	TGTGCCACCAGCAGCAGGGGGATCGGAGAGACCCAGTACTTC
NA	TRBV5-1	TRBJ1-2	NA	CASSLGYGYTF	TGCGCCAGCAGCTTGGGGTATGGCTACACCTTC
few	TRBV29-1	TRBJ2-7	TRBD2	CSVVKAGTYEQYF	TGCAGCGTCGTGAAAGCGGGGACCTACGAGCAGTACTTC
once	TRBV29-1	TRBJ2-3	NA	CSVDRPTDTQYF	TGCAGCGTTGATCGACCTACAGATACGCAGTATTTT
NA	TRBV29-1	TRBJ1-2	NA	CSVQEGSNYGYTF	TGCAGCGTTCAAGAGGGATCTAACTATGGCTACACCTTC
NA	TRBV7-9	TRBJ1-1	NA	CASSYNNEAFF	TGTGCCAGCAGTTACAACAATGAAGCTTTCTTT
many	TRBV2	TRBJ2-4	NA	CASSISAIQYF	TGTGCCAGCAGTATTAGCGCCATTCAGTACTTC
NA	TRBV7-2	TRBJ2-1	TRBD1	CASSFGTGGYNEQFF	TGTGCCAGCAGCTTTGGGACAGGGGGCTACAATGAGCAGTTCTTC
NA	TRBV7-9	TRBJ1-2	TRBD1	CASSSGQPASRYTF	TGTGCCAGCAGCTCGGGACAGCCGGCGTCTCGCTACACCTTC
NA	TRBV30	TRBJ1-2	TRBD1	CARGQGGGYTF	TGTGCCCGAGGACAGGGGGGCGGCTACACCTTC
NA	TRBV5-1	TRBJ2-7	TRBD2	CASSLSATSGERYEQYF	TGCGCCAGCAGCTTGTCCGCTACTAGCGGGGAACGGTACGAGCAGTACTTC
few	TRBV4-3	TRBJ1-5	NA	CASSQAHRENQPQHF	TGCGCCAGCAGCCAAGCTCACAGGGAGAATCAGCCCCAGCATTTT
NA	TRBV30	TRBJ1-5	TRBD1	CATSGGQGAVSNQPQHF	TGTGCCACCTCGGGGGGGCAGGGGGCAGTCAGCAACCAGCCCCAGCATTTT
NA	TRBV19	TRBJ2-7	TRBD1	CASSYLGQSYEQYF	TGTGCCAGTAGTTACTTGGGACAGAGCTACGAGCAGTACTTC